Listed here is a single T cell receptor beta chain. This clone was counted between two and nine times. Which antigen it targets is not known. One base away there is no much larger clone; base qualities are not given. The data were taken from a study of blood T cell repertoires in COVID-19 (dated by TCRdb to 2018 to 2020). Turning to the overall study: Samples from collaborators originated in the United States, Italy and Spain and spanned both the acute and convalescent phases of COVID-19. Nearly every sample came with metadata listing a de-identified subject ID, COVID-19 status, age in years and sex. Where available, HLA class I and class II types were taken from metadata supplied by the sample provider and were not determined by assay-based typing. The samples were drawn from two sources: the first 160 participants of the ongoing ImmuneRACE study, and 950 to 1,500 subjects contributed by 6 global collaborators. Subjects who had been exposed to COVID-19, were actively infected with it, or had recovered from it provided the deeply sampled blood TCRbeta repertoires that made up the dataset. The material from the prospective study consisted of cDNA or gDNA derived from T cells, B-cell-depleted T cells, or PBMCs. The repertoires were released in a freely available public database meant as a resource for research on the immune response to SARS-CoV-2.

V is reduced by 5 bases and J by 8 bases, leaving a spacing of 17 bases between them. Its CDR3 holds 14 amino acids, cysteine through phenylalanine. Only the CDR3 part of the read is kept: 42 bases, read in frame from the first base. In the germline V gene, CDR1 corresponds to SGHTA and CDR2 to FQGNSA. TCRbeta CDR3 regions were amplified from genomic DNA using the immunoSEQ Assay, a bias-controlled multiplex PCR. In the authors' own workflow: The number of nucleated cells in each sample was estimated by amplification of reference gene primers within the assay. To quantify the absolute abundance of each unique TCRbeta CDR3 rearrangement, sequence reads were collapsed and filtered. For each sample, productive Simpson clonality was calculated as the square root of Simpson's diversity index over productive rearrangements. The source is immuneACCESS, and TCRdb retained only in-frame sequences with V and J called. Part of the clones is not carried over; for the studies checked, unresolved V genes explain less than half of this, and the remainder is unexplained. That table gives V, J and clone size, and the DNA gave D and trimming. The sample table shows almost 200,000 clones, and approximately 87% are seen once. The ten largest clones represent 0.75% to 0.9% of the sample.

The collaborating institutions used their own protocols to collect whole blood in K2EDTA tubes. For TCRbeta analysis, collaborators shipped samples in one of three forms: frozen whole blood, isolated PBMCs, or DNA extracted from either of those sample types. What the study reported, not specific to this receptor: How much clinical and demographic metadata was included differed by source and by participant, and the metadata was provided uncurated.

The source is a woman aged 70-85 years with acute or convalescent COVID-19. Sequenced: peripheral blood. Recombination joined TRBV7-2 with TRBJ2-3, with the D gene uncertain. The encoded CDR3 is CASSLSLSSGTQYF. The DNA sequence is as follows: TGTGCCAGCAGCCTATCTCTCTCGTCTGGTACGCAGTATTTT.